These 14 T cell receptor beta chains originate from one sample sequenced in a study of blood T cell repertoires in COVID-19. The protocol was immunoSEQ multiplex PCR, while the TCRdb copy is restricted to in-frame clones and leaves out a portion. The top ten hold roughly 7.3% of the sample, which has some 150,000 clones, 84% seen once. The sample comprised peripheral blood. The source of these receptors is a human donor in a cohort sampled during active COVID-19.

This clone is a singleton in its sample. V gene TRBV9 combines with J gene TRBJ2-4, with a tentative D call TRBD2 (5 bases). The V gene lost 3 bases and the J gene lost 8 bases, with 9 bases spanning the gap. This CDR3 is built from 12 residues. CDR1 SGDLS and CDR2 YYNGEE come from the germline V gene. The CDR3 sequence is CASSGETHIQYF. Written as DNA, the CDR3 is TGTGCCAGCAGCGGGGAGACTCACATTCAGTACTTC.

J is TRBJ1-4 and V is TRBV18, with 7 bases that match TRBD1. Germline V CDR1 and CDR2: KGHSH, LQKENI. The CDR3 is 16 amino acids. V lost 6 bases to trimming and J lost 3 bases; unmatched junction nucleotides: 10. CDR3 sequence: CASSPLGTVSNEKLFF. CDR3 DNA: TGTGCCAGCTCGCCCCTTGGGACAGTCTCTAATGAAAAACTGTTTTTT.

CDR3 region: CASRRDGTNNSPLHF. The DNA of the CDR3 is TGTGCCAGCAGGCGGGATGGGACTAATAATTCACCCCTCCACTTT. The chain recombines TRBV28 with TRBJ1-6, with TRBD1 as a possible D gene (5 bases). The germline gives CDR1 MDHEN, CDR2 SYDVKM. V lost 6 bases and J 5 bases, leaving 14 bases between the germline ends. This CDR3 contains 15 residues.

V and J are TRBV12-5 and TRBJ2-1; 8 nucleotides line up with TRBD2. CDR3 length equals 11 residues. J lost 7 bases, V lost 8 bases, and 1 base had no gene match. CDR1 is LGHNT and CDR2 is FRNRAP in the germline V gene. The CDR3 sequence is CASRGGNEQFF. The CDR3 region has the DNA TGTGCTAGTCGCGGGGGGAATGAGCAGTTCTTC.

This chain connects TRBV2 to TRBJ2-7; maybe TRBD2 (5 bases). The CDR3 contains 14 residues. Trimming removed 4 bases at V and 3 bases at J, with 13 bases between. Germline values: CDR1 SNHLY, CDR2 FYNNEI. The DNA of the CDR3 is TGTGCCAGCAGTGGCCCCGGGATCTACTACGAGCAGTACTTC. Encoded protein: CASSGPGIYYEQYF.

The rearrangement uses TRBV4-1 and TRBJ1-5; D not resolved. The germline CDR1 and CDR2 sequences are MGHRA and YSYEKL. V lost 4 bases to trimming and J lost 0 bases, with 22 bases between them. This CDR3 contains 19 residues. CDR3 DNA: TGCGCCAGCAGCCCCAAATTAAGAACGAACAGTTATAGCAATCAGCCCCAGCATTTT. Protein sequence: CASSPKLRTNSYSNQPQHF.

The V call is TRBV2, the J call TRBJ1-3; possibly TRBD1 for D (5 bases). This CDR3 comprises 15 residues. V lost 0 bases and J lost 8, with 14 bases in between. The V gene's germline CDR1 is SNHLY and CDR2 FYNNEI. The CDR3 DNA follows: TGTGCCAGCAGTGAAGCCCCAGGGCGCGGGGACACCATATATTTT. Its translation: CASSEAPGRGDTIYF.

The rearrangement joins TRBV5-1 to TRBJ2-1; 11 bases line up with TRBD2. Germline V gene lookup returns CDR1 SGHRS and CDR2 YFSETQ. This CDR3 has 15 amino acids. With 4 bases clipped from V and 6 bases from J, the junction kept 6 bases outside the gene matches. The CDR3 loop reads CASSVLAGGPNEQFF. CDR3 nucleotide sequence: TGCGCCAGCAGCGTCTTAGCGGGGGGGCCCAATGAGCAGTTCTTC.

The chain carries TRBV4-2 and TRBJ1-3; 9 positions agree with TRBD1. V was pared by 2 bases and J by 5 bases, with 13 bases of the junction left unmatched. The CDR3 spans 18 residues. CDR1 and CDR2 (germline): LGHNA, YNFKEQ. For the CDR3, the DNA is TGTGCCAGCAGCCAAACCCAGACAGGGGGAGAGAGGAGAAACACCATATATTTT. This translates into CASSQTQTGGERRNTIYF.

The table lists this clone with a count of one. The chain combines TRBV7-2 with TRBJ1-6; a weak D match, TRBD1 (5 bases). The V end lost 1 base, the J end lost 7 bases, and 11 bases lay between the germline ends. Per germline, CDR1 SGHTA and CDR2 FQGNSA. The CDR3 has 15 amino acids. The CDR3 loop is CASSLEGNGNSPLHF. Written as DNA, the CDR3 is TGTGCCAGCAGCTTAGAGGGGAACGGGAATTCACCCCTCCACTTT.

In the case of this clone: One end of the junction varies from germline; a read error may be responsible. V usage is TRBV5-1 and J usage is TRBJ1-1, with TRBD1 identical over 8 bases. The CDR3 is 13 residues long. Germline CDR1 reads SGHRS; CDR2 reads YFSETQ. This chain's CDR3 is CASRLDRATEAFF. CDR3 sequence (DNA): TGCGCCAGCAGATTGGACAGGGCCACTGAAGCTTTCTTT.

The V and J genes are TRBV7-9 and TRBJ2-7; 10 nucleotides align to TRBD1. Germline V CDR1 and CDR2: SEHNR, FQNEAQ (reference sequence). This CDR3 has 14 residues. The V segment lost 2 bases and the J segment 5 bases; nucleotides outside the gene matches: 3. This CDR3 is CASSLKGTGDEQYF. CDR3 DNA sequence: TGTGCCAGCAGCTTAAAAGGGACAGGGGACGAGCAGTACTTC.

V usage is TRBV24-1 and J usage is TRBJ2-3; perhaps TRBD2 as D (5 bases). Per germline, CDR1 KGHDR and CDR2 SFDVKD. V lost 5 bases, J lost 4 bases, and 12 bases lay in between. The CDR3 covers 14 residues. The CDR3 reads CATSARDRPDTQYF. CDR3 in DNA: TGTGCCACCAGTGCCCGGGATCGGCCAGATACGCAGTATTTT.

The rearrangement joins TRBV5-6 to TRBJ2-3; no reliable D call. The germline V gene has CDR1 SGHDT and CDR2 YYEEEE. V was shortened by 4 bases and J by 2 bases, with 17 bases between the two germline ends. The CDR3 consists of 16 residues. CDR3 loop: CASSGYSLGSTDTQYF. As DNA, the CDR3 is TGTGCCAGCAGCGGCTATTCCCTGGGCTCCACAGATACGCAGTATTTT.